The 15 T cell receptor beta chains below come from one sample, sequenced in a study of early T cells in non-severe SARS-CoV-2 infection. Using its own MiXCR run on the 5' RACE reads, TCRdb lists one record per CDR3 protein. The table lists 50,000 or so distinct CDR3 sequences, approximately 12% of them singletons. Sequencing was done on a sample of whole blood. These receptors were collected from an adult who was a healthcare worker with PCR-confirmed SARS-CoV-2 infection or an uninfected control (not recorded which).

This chain joins TRBV11-2 and TRBJ2-3; tentatively, D is TRBD1 (6 bases). Germline V gene sequence: CDR1 SGHAT, CDR2 FQNNGV. Trimming took off 7 bases at V and 5 bases at J, with 16 bases between the two ends. The CDR3 runs to 14 residues. CDR3 sequence: CASTPDLGGDTQYF. The CDR3 nucleotides read TGTGCCAGCACCCCGGACTTAGGGGGAGATACGCAGTATTTT.

This clonotype has a count of ten or more. The rearrangement joins TRBV12-3 or TRBV12-4 to TRBJ2-1, with 7 positions matching TRBD2. The CDR3 covers 17 residues. The J segment lost 2 bases and the V segment lost 3 bases, leaving 10 bases of the junction unmatched. CDR3 bases: TGTGCCAGCAGTTTGAACGGGAGGATCAAGCCCTACAATGAGCAGTTCTTC. Amino acid sequence: CASSLNGRIKPYNEQFF.

This sequence joins TRBV5-4 and TRBJ1-1; the D is unclear. Trimming removed 4 bases from V and 6 bases from J, with 16 bases in between. This CDR3 has 14 residues. Germline values: CDR1 SGHNT, CDR2 YYREEE (reference sequence). The CDR3 reads CASSPLVAAPEAFF. The CDR3 region has the DNA TGTGCCAGCAGCCCCCTGGTGGCAGCCCCTGAAGCTTTCTTT. Full variable domain (rest looked up from reference TRBV5-4 and TRBJ1-1): ETGVTQSPTHLIKTRGQQVTLRCSSQSGHNTVSWYQQALGQGPQFIFQYYREEENGRGNFPPRFSGLQFPNYSSELNVNALELDDSALYLCASSPLVAAPEAFFGQGTRLTVV.

The gene calls are TRBV28 and TRBJ2-2; 11 positions agree with TRBD1. Germline V gene lookup returns CDR1 MDHEN and CDR2 SYDVKM. V gave up 11 bases and J gave up 7 bases; unmatched junction bases: 6. This CDR3 is 13 amino acids long. The CDR3: CAGRTGGGGELFF. CDR3 in DNA: TGTGCCGGAAGGACAGGGGGCGGCGGGGAGCTGTTTTTT.

This clonotype was picked up a small number of times. This chain connects TRBV5-1 to TRBJ2-2; the match to TRBD1 covers 8 bases. CDR1 is SGHRS and CDR2 is YFSETQ in the germline V gene. Germline trimming cut 6 bases from V and 4 bases from J; bases unmatched to any gene: 11. CDR3 size: 16 residues. The CDR3 region is CASNPYQGASTGELFF. Written as DNA, the CDR3 is TGCGCCAGCAATCCGTATCAGGGGGCGAGCACCGGGGAGCTGTTTTTT.

This clonotype occurred many times. This chain uses TRBV5-1 with TRBJ1-4, with D uncertain. CDR3 length: 14 amino acids. Trimming cost V 0 bases and J 3 bases, with 6 bases left between them. Germline values: CDR1 SGHRS, CDR2 YFSETQ. The CDR3 region is CASSLVGSNEKLFF. The CDR3 DNA follows: TGCGCCAGCAGCTTGGTGGGTTCTAATGAAAAACTGTTTTTT. Using reference TRBV5-1 and TRBJ1-4 for the parts outside the CDR3, the full variable domain is KAGVTQTPRYLIKTRGQQVTLSCSPISGHRSVSWYQQTPGQGLQFLFEYFSETQRNKGNFPGRFSGRQFSNSRSEMNVSTLELGDSALYLCASSLVGSNEKLFFGSGTQLSVL.

The chain links TRBV7-3 to TRBJ1-1; D unclear. V lost 5 bases, J lost 1 base, and 8 bases lay in between. Germline CDR1 SGHTA, CDR2 FQGTGA. The CDR3 spans 13 residues. The CDR3 loop reads CASSQGQNTEAFF. CDR3 nucleotides: TGTGCCAGCAGCCAAGGGCAGAACACTGAAGCTTTCTTT.

This chain links TRBV12-3 or TRBV12-4 with TRBJ2-7, with a tentative D call TRBD1 (6 bases). Trimming removed 5 bases from V and 2 bases from J, with 13 bases in between. The CDR3 spans 14 residues. The CDR3 DNA is TGTGCCAGCAGTCGGACAGACTGGGCCTACGAGCAGTACTTC. This translates into CASSRTDWAYEQYF.

The chain recombines TRBV27 with TRBJ1-6, with D perhaps matching TRBD1 (6 bases). The CDR3 loop spans 15 amino acids. Germline V gene data show CDR1 as MNHEY and CDR2 as SMNVEV (reference sequence). Trimming stripped 1 base from V and 6 bases from J, with 10 bases between. The CDR3 spells CASSLLGGTNSPLHF. CDR3 DNA: TGTGCCAGCAGTTTATTAGGGGGAACTAATTCACCCCTCCACTTT.

The V call is TRBV29-1, the J call TRBJ1-2; 7 nucleotides match TRBD1. The CDR3 length is 13 residues. The germline CDR1 and CDR2 sequences are SQVTM and ANQGSEA. V shed 7 bases and J 5 bases; nucleotides not matched to a gene: 10. This CDR3 is CSGIQGDGYGYTF. CDR3 in DNA: TGCAGCGGGATTCAGGGGGATGGGTATGGCTACACCTTC.

This clonotype was counted ten times or more. The genes are TRBV6-5 and TRBJ1-5; tentative D call: TRBD1 (5 bases). The germline gives CDR1 MNHEY, CDR2 SVGAGI. Trimming removed 2 bases at V and 7 bases at J, with 9 bases between. The CDR3 contains 13 residues. This CDR3 is CASSYKGQQPQHF. In DNA form, the CDR3 reads TGTGCCAGCAGTTACAAGGGGCAACAGCCCCAGCATTTT.

J is TRBJ2-5 and V is TRBV7-9, with D perhaps being TRBD1 or TRBD2 (5 bases each). In germline, CDR1 is SEHNR, CDR2 FQNEAQ (reference sequence). This CDR3 contains 15 residues. Trimming pared 5 bases from V and 5 bases from J, leaving 18 bases between. The chain's CDR3 is CASSLRDPGLETQYF. The DNA of the CDR3 is TGTGCCAGCAGCCTCCGGGACCCAGGTTTGGAGACCCAGTACTTC.

As DNA, the CDR3 is TGTGCCAGCAGACCCGATTTGGGGGATAATCAGCCCCAGCATTTT. Translating it yields CASRPDLGDNQPQHF. The chain employs TRBV6-2 or TRBV6-3 and TRBJ1-5; D may be TRBD1 (5 bases). Deletions cut 6 bases from V and 4 bases from J, with 16 bases between. The CDR3 length is 15 residues. CDR1 is MNHEY, CDR2 SVGEGT, per germline.

This clonotype was seen ten or more times. The CDR3 region has the DNA TGTGCCAGCAGCTTAGACCCACAGGGGGGGTCACCCCTCCACTTT. Amino acid sequence: CASSLDPQGGSPLHF. The genes are TRBV7-2 and TRBJ1-6, with 8 nucleotides matching TRBD1. J lost 10 bases, V lost 1 base, and 6 bases had no gene match. The CDR3 spans 15 residues. CDR1 is SGHTA and CDR2 is FQGNSA in the germline V gene.

This clonotype was counted at least ten times. V gene TRBV29-1 combines with J gene TRBJ2-5; 10 bases fit TRBD2. Germline lookup yields CDR1 SQVTM and CDR2 ANQGSEA. V gave up 3 bases and J gave up 2 bases; unmatched junction bases: 6. There are 15 residues in the CDR3. CDR3 loop: CSVDILAGPQETQYF. CDR3 DNA: TGCAGCGTTGACATACTAGCGGGGCCGCAAGAGACCCAGTACTTC.